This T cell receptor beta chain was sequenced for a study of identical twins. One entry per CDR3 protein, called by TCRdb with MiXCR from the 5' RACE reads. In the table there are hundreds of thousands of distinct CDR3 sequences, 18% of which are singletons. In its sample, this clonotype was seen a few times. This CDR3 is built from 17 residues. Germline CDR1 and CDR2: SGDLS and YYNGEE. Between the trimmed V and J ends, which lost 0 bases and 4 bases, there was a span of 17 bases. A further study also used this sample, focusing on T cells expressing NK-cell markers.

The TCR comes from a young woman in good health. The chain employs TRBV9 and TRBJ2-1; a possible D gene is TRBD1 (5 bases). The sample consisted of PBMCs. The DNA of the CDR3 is TGTGCCAGCAGCGTAGCTCCCAGGGTAGAGGAATACAATGAGCAGTTCTTC. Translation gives CASSVAPRVEEYNEQFF.